This TCR beta chain stems from a study of T cell responses to AZD1222 COVID-19 vaccine. The CDR3 length is 14 residues. Germline assignment: CDR1 LGHDT and CDR2 YNNKEL (reference sequence). V lost 1 base and J lost 0, with 6 bases in between. A word on this clone: Its antigen is unknown. The sample contains more than one DNA sequence encoding this CDR3.

Study findings and constraints: Within unmutated variant regions lay the reported targets of nearly half of spike-specific TCRs. Baseline seropositives among AZD1222 recipients totaled only 6 or 7.

TCRdb keeps only in-frame clones here, not all; method: immunoSEQ multiplex PCR. The table lists 100,000 to 150,000 clones, about 90% of them singletons. The sample here was peripheral blood, taken 28 days after the second AZD1222 dose. The chain combines TRBV3-1 (or the pseudogene TRBV3-2) with TRBJ1-2; D perhaps matches TRBD1 (5 bases). The sequence derives from an adult who received the AZD1222 COVID-19 vaccine. The CDR3 reads CASSQGTTNYGYTF. CDR3 bases: TGTGCCAGCAGCCAAGGGACAACTAACTATGGCTACACCTTC.